These 32 T cell receptor beta chains share one sample of origin, sequenced in a study of shared clonotypes between healthy human individuals. The assay was immunoSEQ multiplex PCR, and TCRdb's table has in-frame clones only and misses some. The sample lists about 1,500,000 clones, around 97% seen once, with approximately 1.1% in the top ten. Sequencing was carried out using naive CD4+ T cells sorted from blood. The subset was: CD45RA+ positively selected. The receptor source for this set is a man aged 25-45 years in good health.

The chain is built from TRBV19 and TRBJ2-1; the D is unclear. This CDR3 comprises 13 residues. Germline values: CDR1 LNHDA, CDR2 SQIVND (reference sequence). Trimming took 1 base from V and 6 from J, leaving 7 bases between them. Here the CDR3 DNA reads TGTGCCAGTAGTATAGGTCAGCGCAATGAGCAGTTCTTC. It is translated as CASSIGQRNEQFF.

V usage is TRBV5-5 and J usage is TRBJ1-1; 12 bases align to TRBD1. The CDR3 runs 16 residues. Germline V lookup: CDR1 SGHKS, CDR2 YYEKEE (reference sequence). V lost 2 bases to trimming and J lost 5 bases; unmatched junction nucleotides: 7. CDR3 region: CASSLAWDRGQTEAFF. CDR3 nucleotide sequence: TGTGCCAGCAGCTTAGCATGGGACAGGGGGCAAACTGAAGCTTTCTTT. The full variable domain, completed using reference TRBV5-5 and TRBJ1-1, is DAGVTQSPTHLIKTRGQQVTLRCSPISGHKSVSWYQQVLGQGPQFIFQYYEKEERGRGNFPDRFSARQFPNYSSELNVNALLLGDSALYLCASSLAWDRGQTEAFFGQGTRLTVV.

This chain uses TRBV27 with TRBJ2-1, with unresolved D. Trimming pared 6 bases from V and 0 bases from J, leaving 12 bases between. The CDR3 sequence is 15 residues long. CDR1 and CDR2 from the germline V gene are MNHEY and SMNVEV (reference sequence). CDR3 DNA sequence: TGTGCCAGCAGGCGGTGGGCAAGCTCCTACAATGAGCAGTTCTTC. Protein: CASRRWASSYNEQFF.

The chain has TRBV11-2 and TRBJ1-2; 8 nucleotides line up with TRBD1. With 5 bases clipped from V and 7 bases from J, the junction kept 6 bases outside the gene matches. This CDR3 is 13 amino acids long. The germline CDR1 and CDR2 sequences are SGHAT and FQNNGV. The CDR3 here is CASSVQGAAGYTF. CDR3 in DNA: TGTGCCAGCAGCGTCCAGGGGGCAGCTGGCTACACCTTC.

With respect to this clone: Other DNA sequences in the sample encode the same CDR3. The V call is TRBV5-1, the J call TRBJ2-1, with 11 bases that match TRBD2. The CDR3 is 16 amino acids. Germline V lookup: CDR1 SGHRS, CDR2 YFSETQ. Germline trimming cut 0 bases from V and 4 bases from J; bases unmatched to any gene: 3. In DNA form, the CDR3 reads TGCGCCAGCAGCTTGGACGGACTAGCGGGTTACAATGAGCAGTTCTTC. This gives the protein CASSLDGLAGYNEQFF.

The V call is TRBV5-1, the J call TRBJ2-1, with D uncertain. Between the trimmed V and J ends, which lost 0 bases and 8 bases, there was a span of 9 bases. The CDR3 consists of 13 residues. Germline CDR1 and CDR2: SGHRS and YFSETQ. The CDR3 DNA is TGCGCCAGCAGCTTGGGATGGGCATATGAGCAGTTCTTC. It specifies CASSLGWAYEQFF.

Turning to this clone: Other DNA sequences in this specimen translate into the identical CDR3. The V gene is TRBV9, the J gene TRBJ1-5; D call uncertain. V shed 3 bases and J shed 0 bases, with 4 bases lying between them. The CDR3 spans 13 residues. Germline CDR1 is SGDLS and CDR2 is YYNGEE. CDR3 protein: CASSADSNQPQHF. The CDR3 region has the DNA TGTGCCAGCAGCGCGGATAGCAATCAGCCCCAGCATTTT.

The genes are TRBV5-1 and TRBJ1-2; D might be TRBD1 (6 bases). Trimming took off 2 bases at V and 8 bases at J, with 16 bases between the two ends. Germline CDR1 SGHRS, CDR2 YFSETQ. This CDR3 is 14 amino acids long. The CDR3 sequence: CASSLAGDSAGYTF. CDR3 DNA sequence: TGCGCCAGCAGCTTAGCAGGGGATTCGGCCGGCTACACCTTC.

The chain couples TRBV19 to TRBJ2-6, with D tentatively TRBD1 (5 bases). Trimming shortened V by 8 bases and J by 2 bases, and 10 bases separated the two germline ends. From germline, CDR1 is LNHDA and CDR2 SQIVND (reference sequence). This CDR3 is built from 14 residues. CDR3 sequence: CASAGSPGANVLTF. DNA for the CDR3: TGTGCCAGTGCAGGGTCCCCTGGGGCCAACGTCCTGACTTTC.

The chain employs TRBV15 and TRBJ1-1, with a weak D call TRBD1 (6 bases). The CDR3 totals 13 residues. Between the trimmed V and J ends, which lost 7 bases and 3 bases, there was a span of 12 bases. Germline CDR1 and CDR2: LNHNV and YYDKDF (reference sequence). The CDR3: CATTGQGHTEAFF. CDR3 nucleotide sequence: TGTGCCACCACAGGGCAGGGGCACACTGAAGCTTTCTTT.

The genes are TRBV7-8 and TRBJ1-5, with TRBD1 identical over 7 bases. The germline CDR1 and CDR2 sequences are SGHVS and FQNEAQ. The V segment lost 1 base and the J segment 9 bases; nucleotides outside the gene matches: 9. CDR3 length: 15 amino acids. CDR3 bases: TGTGCCAGCAGCTTAGGTCGGCAGGGGGAGCTGCCCCAGCATTTT. It specifies CASSLGRQGELPQHF.

The chain joins TRBV19 to TRBJ2-7; 9 nucleotides match TRBD1. Germline assignment: CDR1 LNHDA and CDR2 SQIVND (reference sequence). The CDR3 spans 17 residues. V lost 7 bases to trimming and J lost 2 bases; unmatched junction nucleotides: 15. DNA of the CDR3: TGTGCCAGTAATCGGGGACAGGGCTCCCGGGAGACCTACGAGCAGTACTTC. Its protein product is CASNRGQGSRETYEQYF.

The J gene is TRBJ2-7, the V gene TRBV18; 12 bases fit TRBD1. Per germline, CDR1 KGHSH and CDR2 LQKENI. The length of the CDR3 is 14 residues. Unmatched junction bases numbered 5, after V lost 5 bases and J lost 6 bases. The CDR3 region is CASSGDRGLVEQYF. The CDR3 bases are TGTGCCAGCTCAGGGGACAGGGGGCTTGTCGAGCAGTACTTC.

The rearrangement uses TRBV2 and TRBJ2-3; D uncertain. The V and J ends lost 7 bases and 5 bases respectively, with 19 bases between them. CDR1 is SNHLY and CDR2 is FYNNEI in the germline V gene. The CDR3 is 15 residues long. The DNA of the CDR3 is TGTGCCAGCATCGGTGAAGCGACCAGCCAAGATACGCAGTATTTT. It yields the protein CASIGEATSQDTQYF.

Worth noting for this clone: Given a much more abundant clone one base away, this may be a read error. Different DNA sequences within this sample yield the same CDR3. The chain links TRBV5-8 to TRBJ2-5; D is unclear. With 2 bases removed from V and 2 bases from J, the gap between germline ends came to 1 base. The CDR3 spans 11 residues. Germline V gene lookup returns CDR1 SGHTS and CDR2 YDEGEE. CDR3 amino acids: CASSLQETQYF. The CDR3 bases are TGTGCCAGCAGCTTACAAGAGACCCAGTACTTC.

V and J are TRBV11-3 and TRBJ2-1, with D unresolved. CDR1 and CDR2 from the germline V gene are SGHNT and YENEEA. This CDR3 is 13 amino acids long. Trimming took 2 bases from V and 6 from J, leaving 8 bases between them. The CDR3 sequence is CASSLNAANEQFF. CDR3 bases: TGTGCCAGCAGCTTAAATGCGGCCAATGAGCAGTTCTTC.

CDR3 bases: TGTGCCACCAGCGGTTTTAGCGACTCCTACGAGCAGTACTTC. Amino acid sequence: CATSGFSDSYEQYF. This sequence joins TRBV15 and TRBJ2-7, with D perhaps TRBD2 (5 bases). Germline V gene data show CDR1 as LNHNV and CDR2 as YYDKDF (reference sequence). This CDR3 region has 14 residues. V lost 5 bases and J 0 bases, leaving 11 bases between the germline ends.

The V gene is TRBV5-6, the J gene TRBJ2-7; D is undetermined. This CDR3 region has 15 residues. Between the trimmed V and J ends, which lost 4 bases and 6 bases, there was a span of 20 bases. CDR1 is SGHDT, CDR2 YYEEEE, per germline. The CDR3 here is CASSGNGWPALEQYF. The DNA of the CDR3 is TGTGCCAGCAGCGGAAACGGGTGGCCAGCTCTCGAGCAGTACTTC.

The chain combines TRBV6-6 with TRBJ2-7; D ambiguous. In germline, CDR1 is MNHNY, CDR2 SVGAGI (reference sequence). This CDR3 comprises 12 residues. Trimming pared 6 bases from V and 3 bases from J, leaving 9 bases between. The CDR3 DNA reads TGTGCCAGCAGCACACAAAGCTACGAGCAGTACTTC. The encoded protein is CASSTQSYEQYF.

The CDR3 DNA is TGTGCCATCAGAGGGACGGCCGCCGCGAACACTGAAGCTTTCTTT. It translates to CAIRGTAAANTEAFF. This chain uses TRBV10-3 with TRBJ1-1, with D possibly TRBD1 on 5 matching bases. CDR1 is ENHRY and CDR2 is SYGVKD in the germline V gene. This CDR3 region has 15 residues. V lost 6 bases to trimming and J lost 1 base, with 15 bases between them.

The V gene is TRBV6-6, the J gene TRBJ2-2; D is perhaps TRBD1 (6 bases). The V and J ends lost 6 bases and 5 bases respectively, with 19 bases between them. There are 16 residues in the CDR3. Per the germline V gene, CDR1 is MNHNY and CDR2 is SVGAGI (reference sequence). CDR3 sequence reads: CASSRRQATSTGELFF. DNA of the CDR3: TGTGCCAGCAGCCGTCGACAGGCTACGAGTACCGGGGAGCTGTTTTTT.

The chain uses TRBV7-8 and TRBJ1-1, with D possibly TRBD1 on 5 matching bases. The V gene lost 6 bases and the J gene lost 4 bases, with 12 bases spanning the gap. The CDR3 loop spans 13 amino acids. CDR1 and CDR2 (germline): SGHVS, FQNEAQ. The CDR3 is CASRRQGITEAFF. CDR3 in DNA: TGTGCCAGCAGACGTCAGGGAATCACTGAAGCTTTCTTT.

CDR3 nucleotide sequence: TGTGCCAGTAAAGAACGGTTCGGAGAGACCCAGTACTTC. Translation: CASKERFGETQYF. The J gene is TRBJ2-5, the V gene TRBV19; D not certain. The CDR3 extends over 13 amino acids. The V end was cut by 7 bases, the J end by 4 bases, with 13 bases between. The germline V gene encodes CDR1 LNHDA and CDR2 SQIVND (reference sequence).

The chain uses TRBV25-1 and TRBJ2-7; D possibly corresponds to TRBD2 (6 bases). The ends were cut back, 10 bases at V and 4 bases at J, with 20 bases in the middle. Germline CDR1 reads MGHDK; CDR2 reads SYGVNS. This CDR3 has 14 residues. The CDR3 region has the DNA TGTGCCAAGAGACTGAGGAGGGAGTTTTACGAGCAGTACTTC. Its protein is CAKRLRREFYEQYF.

The V and J genes are TRBV10-3 and TRBJ1-2, with TRBD1 as a possible D gene (5 bases). The CDR3 contains 12 residues. Germline V gene sequence: CDR1 ENHRY, CDR2 SYGVKD. Trimming took off 3 bases at V and 10 bases at J, with 12 bases between the two ends. CDR3 nucleotides: TGTGCCATCAGTGAAAGGGGCAGCTACTACACCTTC. This encodes CAISERGSYYTF.

V gene TRBV5-1 combines with J gene TRBJ1-4, with 9 bases matching TRBD1. This CDR3 is built from 14 residues. Losses at the gene ends were 4 bases for V and 8 bases for J; bases not matched to a gene: 6. The germline V gene has CDR1 SGHRS and CDR2 YFSETQ. The CDR3 sequence: CASSQGQGMEKLFF. CDR3 DNA: TGCGCCAGCAGCCAGGGACAGGGTATGGAAAAACTGTTTTTT.

The chain recombines TRBV18 with TRBJ2-7, with D perhaps TRBD1 or TRBD2 (5 bases each). The CDR3 spans 16 residues. The germline V gene encodes CDR1 KGHSH and CDR2 LQKENI. Trimming cost V 0 bases and J 4 bases, with 16 bases left between them. This chain's CDR3 is CASSPPDSRREYEQYF. The CDR3 nucleotides are TGTGCCAGCTCACCACCTGATAGTCGCAGGGAGTACGAGCAGTACTTC.

The chain joins TRBV2 to TRBJ1-1, with D unresolved. Germline CDR1 reads SNHLY; CDR2 reads FYNNEI. The length of the CDR3 is 13 residues. V lost 4 bases and J 1 base, leaving 7 bases between the germline ends. The CDR3: CASSAAENTEAFF. In DNA, the CDR3 is TGTGCCAGCAGTGCTGCAGAGAACACTGAAGCTTTCTTT. The whole variable domain, filled in from reference TRBV2 and TRBJ1-1, reads EPEVTQTPSHQVTQMGQEVILRCVPISNHLYFYWYRQILGQKVEFLVSFYNNEISEKSEIFDDQFSVERPDGSNFTLKIRSTKLEDSAMYFCASSAAENTEAFFGQGTRLTVV.

The chain carries TRBV27 and TRBJ2-6; TRBD2 matches at 7 bases. Germline trimming cut 3 bases from V and 0 bases from J; bases unmatched to any gene: 8. Germline V gene lookup returns CDR1 MNHEY and CDR2 SMNVEV (reference sequence). CDR3 length equals 18 residues. CDR3 in amino acids: CASSLVAGRGSGANVLTF. The CDR3 DNA reads as TGTGCCAGCAGTTTGGTAGCAGGGAGGGGCTCTGGGGCCAACGTCCTGACTTTC. The complete variable domain, with remaining parts taken from reference TRBV27 and TRBJ2-6, reads EAQVTQNPRYLITVTGKKLTVTCSQNMNHEYMSWYRQDPGLGLRQIYYSMNVEVTDKGDVPEGYKVSRKEKRNFPLILESPSPNQTSLYFCASSLVAGRGSGANVLTFGAGSRLTVL.

The chain uses TRBV9 and TRBJ1-2; no firm D call. CDR1 is SGDLS, CDR2 YYNGEE, per germline. The CDR3 is 15 residues long. V shed 4 bases and J shed 6 bases, with 19 bases lying between them. DNA for the CDR3: TGTGCCAGCAGCCCTTCCCCTGAGGGAATCGATGGCTACACCTTC. This encodes CASSPSPEGIDGYTF.

Here the CDR3 reads CASSYKGNEQFF. The CDR3 nucleotides read TGTGCCAGCAGTTATAAAGGCAATGAGCAGTTCTTC. The genes are TRBV6-6 and TRBJ2-1, with D unresolved. Germline V gene lookup returns CDR1 MNHNY and CDR2 SVGAGI (reference sequence). The germline V and J ends were trimmed by 3 bases and 6 bases, with 6 bases remaining between them. The CDR3 loop spans 12 amino acids.

The chain is built from TRBV7-3 and TRBJ2-1; D is perhaps TRBD2 (6 bases). Between the trimmed V and J ends, which lost 1 base and 12 bases, there was a span of 16 bases. From germline, CDR1 is SGHTA and CDR2 FQGTGA. The length of the CDR3 is 14 residues. CDR3 loop: CASSLIPDLARQFF. In nucleotides, the CDR3 is TGTGCCAGCAGCTTAATACCTGACCTAGCGAGGCAGTTCTTC.